The text below deals with one TCR beta chain. Trimming shortened V by 2 bases and J by 5 bases, and 16 bases separated the two germline ends. The CDR3 is made up of 15 amino acids. Germline loops: CDR1 SGDLS, CDR2 YYNGEE. From the RT-PCR reads, TCRdb called clonotypes with MiXCR, one entry per CDR3 protein. The sample has about 700,000 distinct CDR3 sequences, 11% to 15% seen once. The chain has TRBV9 and TRBJ2-5, with D perhaps matching TRBD2 (6 bases). Sequencing used memory CD4+ T cells from blood. This TCR was recovered from a female donor in good health, serving as a healthy control. The chain's CDR3 is CASSVGTPGVETQYF. The CDR3 DNA sequence: TGTGCCAGCAGCGTTGGGACTCCTGGGGTGGAGACCCAGTACTTC.